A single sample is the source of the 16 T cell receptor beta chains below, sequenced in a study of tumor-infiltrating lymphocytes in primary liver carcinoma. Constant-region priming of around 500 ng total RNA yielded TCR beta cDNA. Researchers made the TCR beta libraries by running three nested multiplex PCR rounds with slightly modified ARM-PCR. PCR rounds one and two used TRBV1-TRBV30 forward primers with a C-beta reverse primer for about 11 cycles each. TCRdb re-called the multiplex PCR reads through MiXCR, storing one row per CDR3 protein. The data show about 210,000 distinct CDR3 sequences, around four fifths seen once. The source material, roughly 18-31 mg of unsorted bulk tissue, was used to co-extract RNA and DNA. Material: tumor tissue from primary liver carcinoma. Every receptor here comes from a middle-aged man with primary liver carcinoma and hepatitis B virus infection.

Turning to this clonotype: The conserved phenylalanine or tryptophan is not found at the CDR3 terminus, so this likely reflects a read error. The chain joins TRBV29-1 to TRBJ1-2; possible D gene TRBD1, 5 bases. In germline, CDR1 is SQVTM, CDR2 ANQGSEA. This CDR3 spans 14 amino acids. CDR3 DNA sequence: TGCAGTGTTAAAGCGGAAGAAGGGGTGGATGGCTACACCCTC. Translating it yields CSVKAEEGVDGYTL.

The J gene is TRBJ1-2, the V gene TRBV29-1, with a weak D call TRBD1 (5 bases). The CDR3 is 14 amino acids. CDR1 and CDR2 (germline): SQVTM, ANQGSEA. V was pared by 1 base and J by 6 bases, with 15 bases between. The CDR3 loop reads CSVEAEEGVHGYTF. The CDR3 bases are TGCAGCGTTGAAGCGGAGGAAGGGGTGCATGGCTACACCTTC.

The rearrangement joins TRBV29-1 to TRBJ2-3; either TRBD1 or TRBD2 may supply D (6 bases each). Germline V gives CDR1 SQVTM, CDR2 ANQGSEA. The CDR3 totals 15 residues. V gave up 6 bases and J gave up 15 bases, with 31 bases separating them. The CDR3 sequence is CSVGRDTTSTDTHYF. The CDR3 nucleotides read TGCAGCGTAGGACGGGACACTACTAGCACAGATACACACTATTTT.

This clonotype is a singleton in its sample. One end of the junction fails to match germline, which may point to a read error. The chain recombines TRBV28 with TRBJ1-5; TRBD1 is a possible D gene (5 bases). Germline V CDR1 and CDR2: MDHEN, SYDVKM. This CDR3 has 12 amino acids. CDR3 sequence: CARSLRGQPQHF. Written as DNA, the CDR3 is TGTGCCAGGAGTTTGAGGGGCCAACCCCAGCATTTT.

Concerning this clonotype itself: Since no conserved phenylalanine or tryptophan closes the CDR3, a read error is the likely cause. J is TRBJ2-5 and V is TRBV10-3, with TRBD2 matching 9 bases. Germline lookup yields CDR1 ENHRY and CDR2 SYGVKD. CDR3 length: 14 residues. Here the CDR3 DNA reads TGTGTCACCGTGCCAGGACTAGCGATGGAGACCCAGTACTTA. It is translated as CVTVPGLAMETQYL.

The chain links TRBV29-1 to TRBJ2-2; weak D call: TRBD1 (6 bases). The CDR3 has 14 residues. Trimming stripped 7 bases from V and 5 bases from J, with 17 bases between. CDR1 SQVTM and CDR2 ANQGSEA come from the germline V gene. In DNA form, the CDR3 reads TGCAGCGATGATACGCAGGGGAAGACCGGGGAGCTGTTTTTT. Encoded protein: CSDDTQGKTGELFF.

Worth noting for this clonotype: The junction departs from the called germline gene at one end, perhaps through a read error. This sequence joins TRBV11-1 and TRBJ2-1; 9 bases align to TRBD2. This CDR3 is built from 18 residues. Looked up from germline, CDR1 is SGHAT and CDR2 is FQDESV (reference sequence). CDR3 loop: CASSLYQSAGGSYNEQFF. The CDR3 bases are TGTGCCAGCAGCTTATACCAATCCGCGGGAGGGTCCTATAATGAGCAGTTCTTC.

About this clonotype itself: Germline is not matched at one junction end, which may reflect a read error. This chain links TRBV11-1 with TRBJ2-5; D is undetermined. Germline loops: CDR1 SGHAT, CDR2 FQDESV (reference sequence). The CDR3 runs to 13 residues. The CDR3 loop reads CTSSLEFGETQYF. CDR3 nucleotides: TGTACCAGCAGCTTAGAGTTTGGAGAGACCCAGTACTTC.

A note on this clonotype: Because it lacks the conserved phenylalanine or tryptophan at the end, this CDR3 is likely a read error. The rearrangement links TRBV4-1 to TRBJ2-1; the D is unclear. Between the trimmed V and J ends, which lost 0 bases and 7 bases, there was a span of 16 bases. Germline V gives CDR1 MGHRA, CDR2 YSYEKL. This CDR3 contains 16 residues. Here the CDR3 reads CASSQDPARRWNEQFY. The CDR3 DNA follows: TGCGCCAGCAGCCAAGATCCCGCAAGGAGATGGAATGAGCAGTTCTAC.

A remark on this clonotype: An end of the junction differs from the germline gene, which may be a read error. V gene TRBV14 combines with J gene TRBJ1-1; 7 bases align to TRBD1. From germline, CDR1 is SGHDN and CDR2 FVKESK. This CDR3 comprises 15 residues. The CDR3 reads CARSQAPGGTTEAFF. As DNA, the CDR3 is TGTGCCAGGAGCCAAGCGCCAGGGGGGACAACTGAAGCTTTCTTT.

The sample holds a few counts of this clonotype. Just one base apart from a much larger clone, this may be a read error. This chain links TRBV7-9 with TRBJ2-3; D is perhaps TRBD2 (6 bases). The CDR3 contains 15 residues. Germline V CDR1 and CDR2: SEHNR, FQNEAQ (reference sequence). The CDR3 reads CTSSLLAGSGDTQYF. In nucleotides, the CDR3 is TGTACCAGCAGCTTACTAGCCGGGTCTGGGGATACGCAGTATTTT. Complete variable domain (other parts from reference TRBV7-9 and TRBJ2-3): DTGVSQNPRHKITKRGQNVTFRCDPISEHNRLYWYRQTLGQGPEFLTYFQNEAQLEKSRLLSDRFSAERPKGSFSTLEIQRTEQGDSAMYLCTSSLLAGSGDTQYFGPGTRLTVL.

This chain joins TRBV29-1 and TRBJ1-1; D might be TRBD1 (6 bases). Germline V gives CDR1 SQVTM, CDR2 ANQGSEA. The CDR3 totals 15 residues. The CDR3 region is CNLAGGWGMNTEAFF. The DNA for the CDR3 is TGCAACCTTGCCGGGGGCTGGGGCATGAACACTGAAGCTTTCTTT.

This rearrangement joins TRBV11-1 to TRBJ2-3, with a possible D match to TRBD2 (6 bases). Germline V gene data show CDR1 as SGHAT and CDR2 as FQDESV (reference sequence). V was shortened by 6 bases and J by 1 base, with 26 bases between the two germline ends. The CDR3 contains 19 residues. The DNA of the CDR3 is TGTGCCAGCAGATCTGGGGGGAGCTATGTTGGAGCCCGCACAGATACGCAGTATTTT. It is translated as CASRSGGSYVGARTDTQYF.

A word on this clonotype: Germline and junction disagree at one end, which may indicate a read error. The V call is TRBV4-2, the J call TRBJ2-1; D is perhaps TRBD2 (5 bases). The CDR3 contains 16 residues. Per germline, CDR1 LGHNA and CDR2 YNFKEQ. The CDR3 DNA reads TGTGCCAACAGCCAGGCTAACGGACTGTCCTACAATGAGCAGTTCTTC. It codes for CANSQANGLSYNEQFF.

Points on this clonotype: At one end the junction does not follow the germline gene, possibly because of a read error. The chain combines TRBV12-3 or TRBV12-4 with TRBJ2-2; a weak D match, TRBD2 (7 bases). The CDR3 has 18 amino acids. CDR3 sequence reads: CASSFPTGGLVNTGKLFF. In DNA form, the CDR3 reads TGTGCCAGCAGCTTCCCCACGGGGGGCTTAGTGAATACCGGGAAGCTGTTTTTT.

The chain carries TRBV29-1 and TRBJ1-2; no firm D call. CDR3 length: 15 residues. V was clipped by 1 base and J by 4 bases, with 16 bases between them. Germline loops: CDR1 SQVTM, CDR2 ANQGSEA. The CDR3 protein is CSVEVSTSASYGYTF. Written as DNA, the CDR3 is TGCAGCGTTGAAGTATCCACAAGCGCCTCCTATGGCTACACCTTC.